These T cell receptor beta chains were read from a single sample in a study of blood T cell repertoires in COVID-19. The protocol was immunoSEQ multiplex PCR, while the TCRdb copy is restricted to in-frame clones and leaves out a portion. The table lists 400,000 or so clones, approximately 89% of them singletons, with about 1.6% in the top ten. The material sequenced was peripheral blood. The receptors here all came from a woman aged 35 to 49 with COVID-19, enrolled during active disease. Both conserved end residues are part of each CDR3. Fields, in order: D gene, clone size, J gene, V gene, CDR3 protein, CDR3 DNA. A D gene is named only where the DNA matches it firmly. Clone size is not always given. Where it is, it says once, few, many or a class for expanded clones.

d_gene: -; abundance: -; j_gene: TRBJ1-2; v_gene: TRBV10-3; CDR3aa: CAISELQVYGYTF; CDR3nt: TGTGCCATCAGTGAGTTACAGGTCTATGGCTACACCTTC
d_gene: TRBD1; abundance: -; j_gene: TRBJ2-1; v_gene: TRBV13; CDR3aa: CASSLRDRGKEQFF; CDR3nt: TGTGCCAGCAGCCTCCGGGACAGGGGAAAGGAGCAGTTCTTC
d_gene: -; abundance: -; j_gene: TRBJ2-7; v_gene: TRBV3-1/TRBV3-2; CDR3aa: CASSQQTVLKSYEQYF; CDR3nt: TGTGCCAGCAGCCAGCAGACAGTCCTTAAGTCCTACGAGCAGTACTTC
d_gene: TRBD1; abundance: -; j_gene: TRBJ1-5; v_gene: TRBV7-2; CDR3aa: CASSLLGTGGSQPQHF; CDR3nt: TGTGCCAGCAGCTTACTGGGGACAGGGGGTTCTCAGCCCCAGCATTTT
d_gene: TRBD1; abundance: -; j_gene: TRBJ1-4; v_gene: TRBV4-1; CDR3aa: CASSQEDRGNEKLFF; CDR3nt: TGCGCCAGCAGCCAAGAGGACAGGGGTAATGAAAAACTGTTTTTT
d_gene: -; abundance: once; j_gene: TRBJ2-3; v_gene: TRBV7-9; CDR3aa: CASSRTGDTQYF; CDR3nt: TGTGCCAGCAGCAGGACTGGAGATACGCAGTATTTT
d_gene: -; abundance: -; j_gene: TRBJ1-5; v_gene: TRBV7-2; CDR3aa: CASSLAGRSSNQPQHF; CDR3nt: TGTGCCAGCAGCTTAGCCGGTCGGTCGAGCAATCAGCCCCAGCATTTT
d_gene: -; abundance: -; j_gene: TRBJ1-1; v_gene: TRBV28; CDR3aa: CASSFRAGRGNTEAFF; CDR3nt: TGTGCCAGCAGTTTTAGGGCGGGGCGTGGAAACACTGAAGCTTTCTTT
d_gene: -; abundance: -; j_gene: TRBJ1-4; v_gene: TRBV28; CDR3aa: CASSQGEKLFF; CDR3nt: TGTGCCAGTAGCCAGGGCGAAAAACTGTTTTTT
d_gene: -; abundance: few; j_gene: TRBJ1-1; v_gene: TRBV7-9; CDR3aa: CASGLGTEAFF; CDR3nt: TGTGCCAGCGGACTTGGGACTGAAGCTTTCTTT
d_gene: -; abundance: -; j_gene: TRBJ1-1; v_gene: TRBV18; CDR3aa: CASSPVITYAEAFF; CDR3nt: TGTGCCAGCTCACCAGTAATCACCTACGCTGAAGCTTTCTTT
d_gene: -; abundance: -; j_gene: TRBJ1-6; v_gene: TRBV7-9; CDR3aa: CASTPRGIEDSPLHF; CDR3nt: TGTGCCAGCACCCCCAGGGGAATTGAAGATTCACCCCTCCACTTT
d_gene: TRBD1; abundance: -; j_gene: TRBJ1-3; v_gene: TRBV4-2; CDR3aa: CASSHPTGLGTGNTIYF; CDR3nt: TGTGCCAGCAGCCACCCGACAGGGTTGGGCACTGGAAACACCATATATTTT
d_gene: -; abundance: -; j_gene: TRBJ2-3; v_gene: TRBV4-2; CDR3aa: CASSQGVLQGVGTDTQYF; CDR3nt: TGTGCCAGCAGCCAAGGGGTCTTACAGGGAGTGGGCACAGATACGCAGTATTTT
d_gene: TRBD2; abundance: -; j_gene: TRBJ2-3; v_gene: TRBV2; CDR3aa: CASSEFASGRAIDTQYF; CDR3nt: TGTGCCAGCAGTGAATTCGCTAGCGGGAGGGCGATAGATACGCAGTATTTT
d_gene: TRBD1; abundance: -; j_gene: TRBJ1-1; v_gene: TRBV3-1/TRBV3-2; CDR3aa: CASSLRLGQGNTEAFF; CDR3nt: TGTGCCAGCAGCCTTAGACTCGGACAGGGGAACACTGAAGCTTTCTTT
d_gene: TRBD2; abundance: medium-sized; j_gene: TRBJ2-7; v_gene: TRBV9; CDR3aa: CASSTQPGLGDEQYF; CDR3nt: TGTGCCAGCAGTACCCAACCGGGACTAGGGGACGAGCAGTACTTC
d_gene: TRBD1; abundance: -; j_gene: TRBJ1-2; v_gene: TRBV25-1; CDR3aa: CASSRDRLRDYTF; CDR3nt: TGTGCCAGCAGTCGGGACAGACTTAGGGACTACACCTTC
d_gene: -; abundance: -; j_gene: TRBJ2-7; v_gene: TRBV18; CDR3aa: CASSPGGGRTYEQYF; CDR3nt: TGTGCCAGCTCTCCTGGGGGGGGCCGAACCTACGAGCAGTACTTC
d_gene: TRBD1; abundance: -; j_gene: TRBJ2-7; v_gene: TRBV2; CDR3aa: CASSEQGAREQYF; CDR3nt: TGTGCCAGCAGTGAGCAGGGGGCGCGGGAGCAGTACTTC
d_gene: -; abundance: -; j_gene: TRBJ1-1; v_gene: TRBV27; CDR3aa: CASSLSPHTGFPEAFF; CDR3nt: TGTGCCAGCAGTTTAAGTCCGCACACAGGGTTCCCTGAAGCTTTCTTT
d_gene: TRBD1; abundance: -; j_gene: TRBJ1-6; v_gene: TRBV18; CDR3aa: CASSQRTGDNSPLHF; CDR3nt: TGTGCCAGCTCGCAGAGGACAGGGGATAATTCACCCCTCCACTTT
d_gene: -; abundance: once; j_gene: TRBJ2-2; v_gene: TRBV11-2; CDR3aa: CASSLGRGEAAGELFF; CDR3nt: TGTGCCAGCAGCTTAGGGAGGGGTGAGGCGGCCGGGGAGCTGTTTTTT
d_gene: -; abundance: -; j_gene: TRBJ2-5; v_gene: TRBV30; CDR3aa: CAWSVGGGVETQYF; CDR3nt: TGTGCCTGGAGTGTAGGAGGCGGGGTAGAGACCCAGTACTTC
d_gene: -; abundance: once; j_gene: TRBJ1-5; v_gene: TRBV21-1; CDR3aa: CASSGSWTASNQPQHF; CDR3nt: TGTGCCAGCAGCGGGAGCTGGACAGCTAGCAATCAGCCCCAGCATTTT